The next 27 T cell receptor beta chains were all read from a single sample in a study of blood T cell repertoires in COVID-19 (TCRdb year 2020). Libraries were prepared through the immunoSEQ multiplex PCR assay. What TCRdb holds here is the immuneACCESS table cut down to in-frame rearrangements. Part of the clones is not present; checked against another copy, under half of the missing clones reflect an unresolved V gene, and the others are unexplained. The sample yields about 150,000 clones; 75% to 90% were counted once. The ten largest clones represent around 4% of the sample. Sample: peripheral blood. Every receptor here comes from a woman aged 60-75 years with active or convalescent COVID-19.

The V call is TRBV3-1 (or the pseudogene TRBV3-2), the J call TRBJ2-1, with 9 bases matching TRBD2. The CDR3 loop spans 15 amino acids. Germline CDR1 is LGHDT and CDR2 is YNNKEL (reference sequence). Germline trimming cut 4 bases from V and 4 bases from J; bases unmatched to any gene: 5. CDR3 nucleotides: TGTGCCAGCAGCCTTAGCGGGAGACTGTACAATGAGCAGTTCTTC. This sequence encodes CASSLSGRLYNEQFF.

The V gene is TRBV10-3, the J gene TRBJ2-1, with TRBD2 matching 10 bases. The germline V gene encodes CDR1 ENHRY and CDR2 SYGVKD. V gave up 6 bases and J gave up 5 bases; unmatched junction bases: 7. This CDR3 comprises 15 residues. The CDR3 sequence: CAIRLGTSVNNEQFF. CDR3 coding DNA: TGTGCCATCAGGCTCGGGACTAGCGTTAACAATGAGCAGTTCTTC.

This clone was found once. This chain links TRBV2 with TRBJ2-7; possible D gene TRBD2, 7 bases. Germline V gene sequence: CDR1 SNHLY, CDR2 FYNNEI. The CDR3 contains 14 residues. Between the trimmed V and J ends, which lost 9 bases and 0 bases, there was a span of 15 bases. This chain's CDR3 is CASQRRGASYEQYF. The CDR3 DNA reads TGTGCCAGTCAACGACGGGGGGCCTCCTACGAGCAGTACTTC.

The rearrangement uses TRBV18 and TRBJ2-7, with D maybe TRBD1 (5 bases). Per germline, CDR1 KGHSH and CDR2 LQKENI. The CDR3 is 14 amino acids. Trimming removed 2 bases from V and 4 bases from J, with 12 bases in between. In DNA, the CDR3 is TGTGCCAGCTCACCAGGAACACAGGCATACGAGCAGTACTTC. Encoded protein: CASSPGTQAYEQYF.

The table lists this clone with a count of one. The CDR3, as DNA: TGTGCCTGGAGTGGCGGGACAGCCTACGAGCAGTACTTC. Protein product: CAWSGGTAYEQYF. The chain is built from TRBV30 and TRBJ2-7; D might be TRBD1 (7 bases). The V gene's germline CDR1 is GTSNPN and CDR2 SVGIG (reference sequence). Trimming took off 1 base at V and 2 bases at J, with 9 bases between the two ends. The CDR3 is 13 residues long.

This clone was counted a single time. Written as DNA, the CDR3 is TGTGCCACCGCTCTTCTAGCGGGGGGCCACTCCTACGAGCAGTACTTC. It translates to CATALLAGGHSYEQYF. The J gene is TRBJ2-7, the V gene TRBV15, with TRBD2 identical over 11 bases. Germline loops: CDR1 LNHNV, CDR2 YYDKDF (reference sequence). The CDR3 sequence is 16 residues long. Unmatched junction bases numbered 9, after V lost 8 bases and J lost 0 bases.

The rearrangement joins TRBV21-1 to TRBJ2-7; the table's D call, TRBD1, has no DNA check behind it. TRBV21-1 represents a pseudogene. This CDR3 is built from 13 residues. This chain's CDR3 is CASSRTGSYEQYF. The CDR3 nucleotides are TGTGCCAGCAGCAGGACAGGTTCCTACGAGCAGTACTTC.

In the case of this clone: Mismatch with germline at one junction end may stem from a read error. V usage is TRBV7-2 and J usage is TRBJ1-2, with TRBD1 matching 8 bases. The germline V gene encodes CDR1 SGHTA and CDR2 FQGNSA. The CDR3 sequence is 13 residues long. The CDR3 region has the DNA TGTGCCAGCAGCTTAAGTTGGACAGGGTCTGGGAGCTTC. Translated: CASSLSWTGSGSF.

The rearrangement uses TRBV5-5 and TRBJ1-1, with 7 positions matching TRBD1. This CDR3 region has 15 residues. Trimming took 4 bases from V and 1 from J; bases not matched to a gene: 7. Germline CDR1 SGHKS, CDR2 YYEKEE (reference sequence). The CDR3 region is CASSADRDWNTEAFF. The DNA for the CDR3 is TGTGCCAGCAGCGCAGACAGGGACTGGAACACTGAAGCTTTCTTT. The full variable domain, rest sourced from reference TRBV5-5 and TRBJ1-1, is DAGVTQSPTHLIKTRGQQVTLRCSPISGHKSVSWYQQVLGQGPQFIFQYYEKEERGRGNFPDRFSARQFPNYSSELNVNALLLGDSALYLCASSADRDWNTEAFFGQGTRLTVV.

The sample holds one count of this clone. This chain's CDR3 is CASRTRQASNTEAFF. CDR3 DNA: TGCGCCAGCAGGACGAGACAGGCATCGAACACTGAAGCTTTCTTT. This chain joins TRBV5-1 and TRBJ1-1; tentative D call: TRBD1 (6 bases). CDR3 length equals 15 residues. Between the trimmed V and J ends, which lost 5 bases and 1 base, there was a span of 15 bases. CDR1 and CDR2 (germline): SGHRS, YFSETQ.

The J gene is TRBJ2-7, the V gene TRBV15; weak D call: TRBD1 (6 bases). In germline, CDR1 is LNHNV, CDR2 YYDKDF (reference sequence). V lost 5 bases and J lost 5, with 19 bases in between. CDR3 length equals 15 residues. Here the CDR3 DNA reads TGTGCCACCAGCCGTTTACAGGGAGTAGCTAACGAGCAGTACTTC. Its protein is CATSRLQGVANEQYF.

The chain uses TRBV30 and TRBJ2-4; 9 bases fit TRBD1. This CDR3 has 15 residues. V lost 4 bases to trimming and J lost 0 bases; unmatched junction nucleotides: 4. Germline V gene sequence: CDR1 GTSNPN, CDR2 SVGIG (reference sequence). The CDR3 DNA sequence: TGTGCCTGGAACCCGGACAGGGGAGCCAAAAACATTCAGTACTTC. Encoded protein: CAWNPDRGAKNIQYF.

The chain uses TRBV18 and TRBJ2-2; maybe TRBD2 (6 bases). CDR1 is KGHSH and CDR2 is LQKENI in the germline V gene. Between the trimmed V and J ends, which lost 9 bases and 0 bases, there was a span of 14 bases. CDR3 length: 15 residues. CDR3 coding DNA: TGTGCCAGTCCCACGGGACTCTCGAACACCGGGGAGCTGTTTTTT. Protein product: CASPTGLSNTGELFF.

This clone was picked up a small number of times. This rearrangement joins TRBV5-1 to TRBJ2-3; 8 positions agree with TRBD1. The V segment lost 3 bases and the J segment 1 base; nucleotides outside the gene matches: 7. CDR1 SGHRS and CDR2 YFSETQ come from the germline V gene. The CDR3 loop spans 16 amino acids. CDR3 in DNA: TGCGCCAGCAGCTACACAGGGGGAGGAGGCACAGATACGCAGTATTTT. It encodes CASSYTGGGGTDTQYF.

The CDR3 is CASSQVGQGAFGETQYF. The CDR3 region has the DNA TGCGCCAGCAGCCAAGTGGGACAGGGGGCGTTCGGAGAGACCCAGTACTTC. J is TRBJ2-5 and V is TRBV4-3, with TRBD1 identical over 12 bases. V lost 1 base, J lost 4 bases, and 7 bases stayed unmatched. Per germline, CDR1 LGHNA and CDR2 YSLEER. The CDR3 covers 17 residues.

In this sample, this clone turned up once. The chain combines TRBV10-3 with TRBJ1-2; D possibly corresponds to TRBD1 (6 bases). Germline V gene sequence: CDR1 ENHRY, CDR2 SYGVKD. CDR3 length equals 14 residues. Trimming shortened V by 6 bases and J by 8 bases, and 19 bases separated the two germline ends. The DNA of the CDR3 is TGTGCCATCAGCTTTTCAAGGGACAACGACGGCTACACCTTC. Its translation is CAISFSRDNDGYTF.

The V gene is TRBV30, the J gene TRBJ1-2; 8 bases are shared with TRBD1. Losses at the gene ends were 4 bases for V and 4 bases for J; bases not matched to a gene: 5. The CDR3 spans 13 residues. CDR1 GTSNPN and CDR2 SVGIG come from the germline V gene (reference sequence). The CDR3 is CAWTTGGFYGYTF. The CDR3 nucleotides are TGTGCCTGGACTACAGGGGGATTCTATGGCTACACCTTC. Combining the CDR3 with reference TRBV30 and TRBJ1-2 gives the whole variable domain SQTIHQWPATLVQPVGSPLSLECTVEGTSNPNLYWYRQAAGRGLQLLFYSVGIGQISSEVPQNLSASRPQDRQFILSSKKLLLSDSGFYLCAWTTGGFYGYTFGSGTRLTVV.

V is TRBV7-9 and J is TRBJ1-5; TRBD1 aligns across 7 bases. The CDR3 consists of 15 residues. V shed 4 bases and J 6 bases; nucleotides not matched to a gene: 9. CDR1 SEHNR and CDR2 FQNEAQ come from the germline V gene (reference sequence). The CDR3 here is CASSSDREWVQPQHF. The CDR3 bases are TGTGCCAGCAGCTCAGACAGGGAGTGGGTTCAGCCCCAGCATTTT.

This sequence joins TRBV5-1 and TRBJ1-3; 7 bases map to TRBD1. This CDR3 is 16 amino acids long. Germline V gives CDR1 SGHRS, CDR2 YFSETQ. The V gene end was trimmed by 2 bases and the J gene end by 2 bases; junction bases not matched to a gene: 7. The CDR3 sequence: CASSLGRDSTGNTIYF. The CDR3 DNA reads TGCGCCAGCAGCTTAGGTCGGGACAGTACTGGAAACACCATATATTTT.

This chain links TRBV18 with TRBJ1-2; D may be TRBD1 (5 bases). Germline CDR1 KGHSH, CDR2 LQKENI. Deletions cut 7 bases from V and 11 bases from J, with 17 bases between. CDR3 length: 12 residues. CDR3 nucleotide sequence: TGTGCCAGCTACAGGACCCCGGACGTTTACACCTTC. Its translation is CASYRTPDVYTF.

The rearrangement uses TRBV5-1 and TRBJ1-2; 8 nucleotides agree with TRBD1. Trimming removed 4 bases from V and 7 bases from J; junction bases left unmatched: 9. The CDR3 spans 14 residues. Looked up from germline, CDR1 is SGHRS and CDR2 is YFSETQ. This chain's CDR3 is CASSPGTGSFGYTF. The CDR3 region has the DNA TGCGCCAGCAGCCCCGGGACAGGCTCCTTTGGCTACACCTTC.

The V gene is TRBV5-4, the J gene TRBJ2-3; 7 bases align to TRBD1. The CDR3 totals 17 residues. Unmatched junction bases numbered 8, after V lost 0 bases and J lost 1 base. The V gene's germline CDR1 is SGHNT and CDR2 YYREEE (reference sequence). CDR3: CASSLDQDRAGTDTQYF. CDR3 DNA sequence: TGTGCCAGCAGCTTGGATCAAGACAGGGCGGGCACAGATACGCAGTATTTT. Looking up the rest from reference TRBV5-4 and TRBJ2-3 gives the full variable domain: ETGVTQSPTHLIKTRGQQVTLRCSSQSGHNTVSWYQQALGQGPQFIFQYYREEENGRGNFPPRFSGLQFPNYSSELNVNALELDDSALYLCASSLDQDRAGTDTQYFGPGTRLTVL.

The rearrangement uses TRBV5-1 and TRBJ1-4, with 10 bases lining up with TRBD1. The CDR3 consists of 17 residues. Unmatched junction bases numbered 12, after V lost 0 bases and J lost 10 bases. CDR1 and CDR2 (germline): SGHRS, YFSETQ. The CDR3 DNA sequence: TGCGCCAGCAGCTTGGGACAGGGGGCTACTGACGACGGAAAACTGTTTTTT. Translated: CASSLGQGATDDGKLFF.

The rearrangement uses TRBV2 and TRBJ2-7; D possibly corresponds to TRBD1 (5 bases). Germline-derived CDR1 and CDR2 are SNHLY and FYNNEI. The CDR3 consists of 15 residues. The ends were cut back, 7 bases at V and 1 base at J, with 17 bases in the middle. CDR3 protein: CASKKGSGVSYEQYF. The CDR3 nucleotides read TGTGCCAGCAAAAAGGGGTCAGGCGTATCCTACGAGCAGTACTTC.

This chain uses TRBV2 with TRBJ1-2; D is possibly TRBD1 (5 bases). V was shortened by 1 base and J by 4 bases, with 10 bases between the two germline ends. This CDR3 comprises 14 residues. The V gene's germline CDR1 is SNHLY and CDR2 FYNNEI. CDR3 sequence: CASSEDLRAYGYTF. The CDR3 DNA is TGTGCCAGCAGTGAAGATCTCAGGGCCTATGGCTACACCTTC. Combining the CDR3 with reference TRBV2 and TRBJ1-2 gives the whole variable domain EPEVTQTPSHQVTQMGQEVILRCVPISNHLYFYWYRQILGQKVEFLVSFYNNEISEKSEIFDDQFSVERPDGSNFTLKIRSTKLEDSAMYFCASSEDLRAYGYTFGSGTRLTVV.

This chain uses TRBV6-5 with TRBJ2-1; no reliable D call. CDR3 size: 15 residues. V was trimmed by 0 bases and J by 2 bases, leaving 8 bases between them. Looked up from germline, CDR1 is MNHEY and CDR2 is SVGAGI. The CDR3 protein is CASSYSFAAYNEQFF. Written as DNA, the CDR3 is TGTGCCAGCAGTTACTCGTTTGCGGCCTACAATGAGCAGTTCTTC.

CDR3 region: CASSFGTTYEQYF. Written as DNA, the CDR3 is TGTGCCAGCAGCTTCGGGACAACCTACGAGCAGTACTTC. The V and J genes are TRBV7-2 and TRBJ2-7; a possible D gene is TRBD1 (6 bases). The V end lost 3 bases, the J end lost 2 bases, and 8 bases lay between the germline ends. Germline CDR1 and CDR2: SGHTA and FQGNSA. The CDR3 is 13 amino acids.